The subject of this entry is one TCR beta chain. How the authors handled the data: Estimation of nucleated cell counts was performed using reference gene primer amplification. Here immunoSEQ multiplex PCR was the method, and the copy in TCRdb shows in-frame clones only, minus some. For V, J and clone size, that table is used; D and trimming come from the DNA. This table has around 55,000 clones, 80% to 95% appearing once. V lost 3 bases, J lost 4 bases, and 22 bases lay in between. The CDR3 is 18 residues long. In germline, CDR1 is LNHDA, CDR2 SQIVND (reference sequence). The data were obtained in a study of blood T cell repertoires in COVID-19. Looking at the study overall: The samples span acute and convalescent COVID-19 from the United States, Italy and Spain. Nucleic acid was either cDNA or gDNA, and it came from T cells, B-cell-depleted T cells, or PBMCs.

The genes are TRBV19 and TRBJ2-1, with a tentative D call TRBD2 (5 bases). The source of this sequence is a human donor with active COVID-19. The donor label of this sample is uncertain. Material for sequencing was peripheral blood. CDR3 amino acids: CASSIGIGTSDPYNEQFF. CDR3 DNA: TGTGCCAGTAGTATCGGGATCGGCACCTCTGACCCTTACAATGAGCAGTTCTTC.